This entry features one T cell receptor beta chain sequence. These data belong to a study of T cell changes during pregnancy in multiple sclerosis. The assay was immunoSEQ multiplex PCR, and TCRdb's table has in-frame clones only and misses some. The table lists roughly 99,000 clones, roughly nine tenths of them singletons. Germline CDR1 and CDR2: SGHNT and YENEEA. The CDR3 is 13 residues long. V dropped 8 bases and J dropped 1 base, with 8 bases sitting between them. This material consisted of peripheral blood, taken after pregnancy. The chain uses TRBV11-3 and TRBJ2-2; D not resolved. This TCR came from a female donor in good health, enrolled as a control in a pregnancy study. CDR3 loop: CASSTGNTGELFF. CDR3 DNA: TGTGCCAGCTCAACGGGGAACACCGGGGAGCTGTTTTTT.